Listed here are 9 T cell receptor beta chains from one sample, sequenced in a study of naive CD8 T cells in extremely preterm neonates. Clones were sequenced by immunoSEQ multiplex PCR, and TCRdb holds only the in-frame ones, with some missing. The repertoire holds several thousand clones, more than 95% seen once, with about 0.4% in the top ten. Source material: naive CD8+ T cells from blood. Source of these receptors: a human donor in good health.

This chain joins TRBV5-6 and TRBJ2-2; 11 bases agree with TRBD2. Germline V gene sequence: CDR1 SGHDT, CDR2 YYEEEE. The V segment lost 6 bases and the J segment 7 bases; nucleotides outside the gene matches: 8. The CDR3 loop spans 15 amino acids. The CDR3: CASTIAGGPGGELFF. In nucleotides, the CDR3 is TGTGCCAGCACTATAGCGGGGGGGCCTGGCGGGGAGCTGTTTTTT.

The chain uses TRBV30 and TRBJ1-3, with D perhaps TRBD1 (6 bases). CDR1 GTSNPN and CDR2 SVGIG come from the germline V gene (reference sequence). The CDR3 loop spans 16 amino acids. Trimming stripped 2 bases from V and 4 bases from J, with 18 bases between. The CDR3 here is CAWSPGHPMTGNTIYF. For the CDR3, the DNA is TGTGCCTGGAGTCCGGGACACCCAATGACGGGAAACACCATATATTTT.

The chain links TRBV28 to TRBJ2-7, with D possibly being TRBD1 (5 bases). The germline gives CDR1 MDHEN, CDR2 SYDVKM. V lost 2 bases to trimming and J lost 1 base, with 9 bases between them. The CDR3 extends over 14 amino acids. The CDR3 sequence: CASSLNRRSYEQYF. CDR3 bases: TGTGCCAGCAGTTTAAACAGGAGATCCTACGAGCAGTACTTC.

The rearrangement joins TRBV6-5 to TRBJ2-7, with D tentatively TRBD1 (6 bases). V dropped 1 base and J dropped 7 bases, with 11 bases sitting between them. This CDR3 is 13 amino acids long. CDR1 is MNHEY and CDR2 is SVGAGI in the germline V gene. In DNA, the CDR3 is TGTGCCAGCAGTTACTACAAAAGGGGGGAGCAGTACTTC. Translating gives CASSYYKRGEQYF.

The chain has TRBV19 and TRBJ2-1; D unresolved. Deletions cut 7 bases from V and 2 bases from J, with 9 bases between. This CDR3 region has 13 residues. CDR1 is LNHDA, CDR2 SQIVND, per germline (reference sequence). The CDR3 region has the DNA TGTGCCAGTAACTTCGGAGCCTACAATGAGCAGTTCTTC. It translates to CASNFGAYNEQFF.

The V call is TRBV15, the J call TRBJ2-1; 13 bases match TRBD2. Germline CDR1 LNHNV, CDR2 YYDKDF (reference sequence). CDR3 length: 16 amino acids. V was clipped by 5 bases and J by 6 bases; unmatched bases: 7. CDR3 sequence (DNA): TGTGCCACCAGCCGTTGGGGACTAGCGGGGATCAATGAGCAGTTCTTC. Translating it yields CATSRWGLAGINEQFF.

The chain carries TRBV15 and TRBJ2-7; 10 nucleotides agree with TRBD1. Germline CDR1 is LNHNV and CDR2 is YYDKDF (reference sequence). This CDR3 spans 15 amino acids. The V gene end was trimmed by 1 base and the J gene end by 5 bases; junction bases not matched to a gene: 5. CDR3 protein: CATSRGRDRGHEQYF. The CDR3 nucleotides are TGTGCCACCAGCAGAGGAAGGGACAGGGGTCACGAGCAGTACTTC.

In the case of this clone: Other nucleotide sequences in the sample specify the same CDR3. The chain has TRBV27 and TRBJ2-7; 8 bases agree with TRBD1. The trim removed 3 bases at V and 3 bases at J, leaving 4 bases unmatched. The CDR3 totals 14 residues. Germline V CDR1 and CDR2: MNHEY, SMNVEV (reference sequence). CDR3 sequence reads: CASSFPGQGYEQYF. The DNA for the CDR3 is TGTGCCAGCAGTTTCCCCGGACAGGGCTACGAGCAGTACTTC.

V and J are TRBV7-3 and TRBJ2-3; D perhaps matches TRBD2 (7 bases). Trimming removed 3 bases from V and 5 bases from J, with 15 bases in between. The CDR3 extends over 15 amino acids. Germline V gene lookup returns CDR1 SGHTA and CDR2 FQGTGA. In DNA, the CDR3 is TGTGCCAGCAGCTTGGGTGGGGGGGCCATAGATACGCAGTATTTT. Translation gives CASSLGGGAIDTQYF.